What follows are 10 T cell receptor beta chains derived from one specimen sequenced in a study of somatic mutations in cytotoxic T cells in rheumatoid arthritis. Clones were read by immunoSEQ multiplex PCR, and TCRdb kept only the in-frame ones, dropping some. The sample lists more than 13,000 clones; approximately 72% were seen once. The specimen was CD8+ T cells sorted from blood. These receptors all come from an adult with rheumatoid arthritis.

CDR3 in DNA: TGTGCCTCGGGGACCTACGAGCAGTACTTC. Amino acid sequence: CASGTYEQYF. The J gene is TRBJ2-7, the V gene TRBV27, with D possibly TRBD2 on 5 matching bases. The CDR3 runs to 10 residues. V was cut by 11 bases and J by 2 bases, with 7 bases left in between. CDR1 and CDR2 (germline): MNHEY, SMNVEV (reference sequence).

This chain uses TRBV2 with TRBJ2-3; the D is unclear. Trimming pared 0 bases from V and 2 bases from J, leaving 9 bases between. The CDR3 has 15 residues. Looked up from germline, CDR1 is SNHLY and CDR2 is FYNNEI. Here the CDR3 reads CASSEAKLYTDTQYF. In DNA form, the CDR3 reads TGTGCCAGCAGTGAAGCGAAACTCTACACAGATACGCAGTATTTT.

The V gene is TRBV9, the J gene TRBJ1-1; D is uncertain. This CDR3 is built from 13 residues. CDR1 SGDLS and CDR2 YYNGEE come from the germline V gene. V was trimmed by 0 bases and J by 4 bases, leaving 7 bases between them. The CDR3 is CASSVVPGTEAFF. Here the CDR3 DNA reads TGTGCCAGCAGCGTAGTGCCGGGCACTGAAGCTTTCTTT.

The rearrangement links TRBV13 to TRBJ2-4; D not certain. V lost 0 bases to trimming and J lost 4 bases, with 16 bases between them. The CDR3 totals 17 residues. Germline V gene sequence: CDR1 PRHDT, CDR2 FYEKMQ (reference sequence). CDR3 amino acids: CASSLGPGVLGKNIQYF. The CDR3 nucleotides read TGTGCCAGCAGCTTAGGCCCTGGAGTATTAGGTAAAAACATTCAGTACTTC.

The chain uses TRBV25-1 and TRBJ2-1, with 8 bases that match TRBD2. Germline values: CDR1 MGHDK, CDR2 SYGVNS. This CDR3 has 15 amino acids. V trimming: 2 bases; J trimming: 2 bases; junction bases outside the gene matches: 2. The CDR3 DNA is TGTGCCAGCAGTGAAAGGCGGGGGGCCTACAATGAGCAGTTCTTC. Encoded protein: CASSERRGAYNEQFF.

V is TRBV28 and J is TRBJ1-6, with D unclear. CDR1 is MDHEN, CDR2 SYDVKM, per germline. The CDR3 is 16 residues long. Trimming cost V 2 bases and J 0 bases, with 8 bases left between them. CDR3 sequence: CASSLRSLSYNSPLHF. In DNA form, the CDR3 reads TGTGCCAGCAGTTTACGGTCACTCTCCTATAATTCACCCCTCCACTTT.

The chain uses TRBV14 and TRBJ1-1, with D possibly matching TRBD1 (6 bases). CDR1 and CDR2 (germline): SGHDN, FVKESK. Trimming removed 4 bases from V and 12 bases from J, with 15 bases in between. The CDR3 runs 12 residues. This CDR3 is CASSLGGQGTFF. The CDR3 region has the DNA TGTGCCAGCAGCCTGGGGGGGCAGGGAACTTTCTTT.

This chain joins TRBV7-9 and TRBJ1-5; D gene ambiguous. The V end was cut by 5 bases, the J end by 4 bases, with 9 bases between. The germline V gene encodes CDR1 SEHNR and CDR2 FQNEAQ (reference sequence). This CDR3 has 13 residues. CDR3 loop: CASSPRGNQPQHF. The CDR3 DNA reads as TGTGCCAGCAGCCCGCGGGGAAATCAGCCCCAGCATTTT.

The chain carries TRBV30 and TRBJ2-5; weak D call: TRBD2 (7 bases). The V gene's germline CDR1 is GTSNPN and CDR2 SVGIG (reference sequence). Trimming removed 1 base from V and 5 bases from J, with 17 bases in between. This CDR3 comprises 15 residues. As DNA, the CDR3 is TGTGCCTGGAGTGCGGGGGGCGGGGGTCAGGAGACCCAGTACTTC. It is translated as CAWSAGGGGQETQYF.

The chain carries TRBV9 and TRBJ1-6; D not certain. This CDR3 contains 17 residues. Trimming stripped 0 bases from V and 1 base from J, with 11 bases between. From germline, CDR1 is SGDLS and CDR2 YYNGEE. In DNA, the CDR3 is TGTGCCAGCAGCGTAGAAACCCAGGCATCCTATAATTCACCCCTCCACTTT. The encoded protein is CASSVETQASYNSPLHF.